These 23 T cell receptor beta chains came from one sample sequenced in a study of blood T cell repertoires in COVID-19 (dated by TCRdb to 2020 to 2022). Receptor amplification or capture employed the immunoSEQ multiplex PCR assay. TCRdb stores this immuneACCESS table with in-frame sequences only. Part of the clones is absent; in the studies checked, under half of the shortfall reflects unresolved V genes, and no reason is known for the rest. The sample contains more than 85,000 clones, more than 80% of them found a single time. The ten biggest clones cover approximately 1.1% of the sample. The specimen was peripheral blood. Receptors originate from a human donor in a cohort sampled during active COVID-19.

This clone appeared once. The chain links TRBV6-5 to TRBJ1-1; 7 nucleotides match TRBD1. Germline loops: CDR1 MNHEY, CDR2 SVGAGI. J was trimmed by 6 bases and V by 1 base; bases with no gene match: 5. This CDR3 is built from 14 residues. The chain's CDR3 is CASSYLEGGSEAFF. The DNA for the CDR3 is TGTGCCAGCAGTTACTTAGAAGGGGGCTCTGAAGCTTTCTTT.

The chain uses TRBV25-1 and TRBJ1-4; the D is unclear. V was trimmed by 3 bases and J by 0 bases, leaving 5 bases between them. The germline V gene encodes CDR1 MGHDK and CDR2 SYGVNS. This CDR3 is built from 14 residues. This chain's CDR3 is CASSDISTNEKLFF. The CDR3 region has the DNA TGTGCCAGCAGTGATATCTCAACTAATGAAAAACTGTTTTTT.

The gene calls are TRBV19 and TRBJ1-1; D not resolved. V was shortened by 7 bases and J by 5 bases, with 14 bases between the two germline ends. Per germline, CDR1 LNHDA and CDR2 SQIVND (reference sequence). CDR3 length equals 13 residues. CDR3 protein: CASTQREGTEAFF. For the CDR3, the DNA is TGTGCCAGTACCCAAAGGGAGGGTACTGAAGCTTTCTTT.

This sequence joins TRBV2 and TRBJ2-2; the D gene is possibly TRBD1 (6 bases). Germline CDR1 SNHLY, CDR2 FYNNEI. Trimming stripped 8 bases from V and 0 bases from J, with 10 bases between. The CDR3 spans 14 residues. The CDR3 loop reads CASQGQSNTGELFF. CDR3 DNA sequence: TGTGCCAGCCAAGGACAGTCGAACACCGGGGAGCTGTTTTTT.

This clone has only one observation. The rearrangement joins TRBV5-4 to TRBJ2-1; possibly TRBD2 for D (5 bases). Germline V gives CDR1 SGHNT, CDR2 YYREEE (reference sequence). The V gene lost 1 base and the J gene lost 10 bases, with 12 bases spanning the gap. The CDR3 totals 13 residues. In nucleotides, the CDR3 is TGTGCCAGCAGCTTGCCGGAGGACCGGGAGCAGTTCTTC. The encoded protein is CASSLPEDREQFF.

The V gene is TRBV24-1, the J gene TRBJ2-7; TRBD2 might be the D (6 bases). V lost 9 bases and J 5 bases, leaving 16 bases between the germline ends. Germline lookup yields CDR1 KGHDR and CDR2 SFDVKD. The CDR3 is made up of 13 amino acids. This CDR3 is CATSGEVLDEQYF. In DNA, the CDR3 is TGTGCCACCTCCGGGGAGGTGTTGGACGAGCAGTACTTC.

CDR3 nucleotide sequence: TGTGCCAGCAGCTCCCGAGGACAGGGGCCCGGTGGCAATCAGCCCCAGCATTTT. Amino acid sequence: CASSSRGQGPGGNQPQHF. The genes are TRBV5-4 and TRBJ1-5; 9 positions match TRBD1. The CDR3 loop spans 18 amino acids. J lost 2 bases, V lost 3 bases, and 12 bases had no gene match. Germline V gene lookup returns CDR1 SGHNT and CDR2 YYREEE (reference sequence).

This chain uses TRBV28 with TRBJ1-6; D is possibly TRBD1 (6 bases). CDR3 size: 16 residues. Germline CDR1 is MDHEN and CDR2 is SYDVKM. The ends were cut back, 4 bases at V and 8 bases at J, with 18 bases in the middle. CDR3 DNA: TGTGCCAGCAGTTCCCCACTACAGGGAGGGGATTCACCCCTCCACTTT. The encoded protein is CASSSPLQGGDSPLHF.

The V and J genes are TRBV12-3 or TRBV12-4 and TRBJ1-5; D remains ambiguous. Between the trimmed V and J ends, which lost 3 bases and 4 bases, there was a span of 7 bases. The CDR3 consists of 13 residues. DNA for the CDR3: TGTGCCAGCAGTTTGAGGGAGAATCAGCCCCAGCATTTT. Amino acid sequence: CASSLRENQPQHF.

J is TRBJ2-1 and V is TRBV5-1; tentatively, D is TRBD1 (6 bases). V was pared by 0 bases and J by 4 bases, with 8 bases between. The CDR3 is 14 residues long. The germline gives CDR1 SGHRS, CDR2 YFSETQ. The DNA for the CDR3 is TGCGCCAGCAGCTTGGGGGACAAGTACAATGAGCAGTTCTTC. Its translation: CASSLGDKYNEQFF.

This clone was seen once. The chain employs TRBV19 and TRBJ1-2; D possibly corresponds to TRBD1 (6 bases). The V gene lost 6 bases and the J gene lost 6 bases, with 20 bases spanning the gap. Germline CDR1 LNHDA, CDR2 SQIVND (reference sequence). This CDR3 is built from 15 residues. CDR3 sequence (DNA): TGTGCCAGTAGCCCCATCAGGGAGGGGGATGATGGCTACACCTTC. It specifies CASSPIREGDDGYTF.

This clone was observed once. The gene calls are TRBV5-1 and TRBJ2-7, with 8 bases fitting TRBD2. CDR1 is SGHRS and CDR2 is YFSETQ in the germline V gene. The CDR3 consists of 14 residues. After removal of 3 bases from V and 5 bases from J, the junction contained 7 bases not matched to a gene. The CDR3 coding sequence is TGCGCCAGCAGCTCGGGACTAGAAGTCCACGAGCAGTACTTC. It yields the protein CASSSGLEVHEQYF.

This CDR3 is CASSSHTEAFF. CDR3 in DNA: TGTGCCAGCAGCTCACATACTGAAGCTTTCTTT. The rearrangement joins TRBV7-9 to TRBJ1-1; D gene ambiguous. The CDR3 totals 11 residues. Germline CDR1 SEHNR, CDR2 FQNEAQ (reference sequence). The V end lost 4 bases, the J end lost 5 bases, and 5 bases lay between the germline ends.

The CDR3 DNA reads TGTGCCAGCAGCCCGACAGGGGGCCAGTACGAGCAGTACTTC. Its translation: CASSPTGGQYEQYF. This sequence joins TRBV6-5 and TRBJ2-7, with 10 positions matching TRBD1. V lost 6 bases to trimming and J lost 4 bases; unmatched junction nucleotides: 6. From germline, CDR1 is MNHEY and CDR2 SVGAGI. The CDR3 totals 14 residues.

The chain couples TRBV5-5 to TRBJ2-7; no clear D gene. The V gene's germline CDR1 is SGHKS and CDR2 YYEKEE (reference sequence). V was clipped by 0 bases and J by 2 bases, with 6 bases between them. The CDR3 extends over 13 amino acids. The CDR3 region has the DNA TGTGCCAGCAGCTTGGGGTCAGCCTACGAGCAGTACTTC. This translates into CASSLGSAYEQYF.

The gene calls are TRBV3-1 (or the pseudogene TRBV3-2) and TRBJ1-4; TRBD1 might be the D (5 bases). Germline-derived CDR1 and CDR2 are LGHDT and YNNKEL (reference sequence). This CDR3 is 15 amino acids long. V lost 6 bases, J lost 0 bases, and 11 bases lay in between. The CDR3 bases are TGTGCCAGCAGTTGGGGACTCACAACTAATGAAAAACTGTTTTTT. Translating gives CASSWGLTTNEKLFF.

The chain employs TRBV3-1 (or the pseudogene TRBV3-2) and TRBJ2-4; D is possibly TRBD2 (6 bases). Trimming stripped 1 base from V and 1 base from J, with 20 bases between. The CDR3 is made up of 19 amino acids. The germline V gene has CDR1 LGHDT and CDR2 YNNKEL (reference sequence). The DNA of the CDR3 is TGTGCCAGCAGCCAAGTGGGTGGACGCGGGGTTAGGGCCAAAAACATTCAGTACTTC. Translating gives CASSQVGGRGVRAKNIQYF.

This clone was seen a handful of times. This chain connects TRBV6-5 to TRBJ1-5; a possible D gene is TRBD1 (5 bases). This CDR3 region has 13 residues. Germline loops: CDR1 MNHEY, CDR2 SVGAGI. Deletions cut 6 bases from V and 3 bases from J, with 9 bases between. CDR3 sequence reads: CASRTANNQPQHF. As DNA, the CDR3 is TGTGCCAGCAGGACAGCAAACAATCAGCCCCAGCATTTT.

The gene calls are TRBV7-2 and TRBJ2-3, with a tentative D call TRBD2 (6 bases). V was trimmed by 5 bases and J by 5 bases, leaving 14 bases between them. There are 14 residues in the CDR3. Germline CDR1 and CDR2: SGHTA and FQGNSA. CDR3 in DNA: TGTGCCAGCAGCCTCCGGGGCGGGAAAGATACGCAGTATTTT. Translated: CASSLRGGKDTQYF.

This clone was seen only once. The chain links TRBV27 to TRBJ1-2; D may be TRBD1 (5 bases). The CDR3 is 15 residues long. Germline V lookup: CDR1 MNHEY, CDR2 SMNVEV (reference sequence). V shed 2 bases and J shed 0 bases, with 10 bases lying between them. In nucleotides, the CDR3 is TGTGCCAGCAGTTTAGAAGGGGCAGCTAACTATGGCTACACCTTC. Translation gives CASSLEGAANYGYTF.

This chain uses TRBV4-1 with TRBJ1-1; TRBD1 matches at 7 bases. J gave up 1 base and V 1 base, and 6 bases lay outside the gene matches. The CDR3 is 16 amino acids. Germline V lookup: CDR1 MGHRA, CDR2 YSYEKL. The CDR3 bases are TGCGCCAGCAGCCAAGGTCACTGGACAGGGAACACTGAAGCTTTCTTT. Amino acid sequence: CASSQGHWTGNTEAFF.

The chain joins TRBV6-6 to TRBJ1-2; maybe TRBD1 (6 bases). This CDR3 has 14 residues. CDR1 and CDR2 (germline): MNHNY, SVGAGI (reference sequence). The ends were cut back, 2 bases at V and 5 bases at J, with 12 bases in the middle. CDR3: CASSYGGGGYGYTF. CDR3 nucleotides: TGTGCCAGCAGTTACGGGGGGGGCGGGTATGGCTACACCTTC.

As regards this clone: Other nucleotide sequences in the sample specify the same CDR3. The chain joins TRBV6-5 to TRBJ1-1; D might be TRBD1 (5 bases). V was trimmed by 6 bases and J by 1 base, leaving 12 bases between them. Germline lookup yields CDR1 MNHEY and CDR2 SVGAGI. The CDR3 covers 14 residues. Here the CDR3 reads CASSRGTENTEAFF. Here the CDR3 DNA reads TGTGCCAGCAGCCGCGGGACGGAGAACACTGAAGCTTTCTTT.